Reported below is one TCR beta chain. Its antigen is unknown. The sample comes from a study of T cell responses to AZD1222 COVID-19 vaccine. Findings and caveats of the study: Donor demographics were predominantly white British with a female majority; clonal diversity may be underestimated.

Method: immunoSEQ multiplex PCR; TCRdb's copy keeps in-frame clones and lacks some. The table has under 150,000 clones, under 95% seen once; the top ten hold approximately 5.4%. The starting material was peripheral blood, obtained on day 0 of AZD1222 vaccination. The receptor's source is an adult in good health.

The CDR3 DNA reads TGTGCCACCAGCAGAGGGGGAGGACTAGCGCGATCCTACGAGCAGTACTTC. Translating gives CATSRGGGLARSYEQYF. This sequence joins TRBV15 and TRBJ2-7; 9 nucleotides match TRBD2. The V segment lost 1 base and the J segment 1 base; nucleotides outside the gene matches: 8. The CDR3 is 17 amino acids. Looked up from germline, CDR1 is LNHNV and CDR2 is YYDKDF (reference sequence). Full variable domain (remainder filled in from reference TRBV15 and TRBJ2-7): DAMVIQNPRYQVTQFGKPVTLSCSQTLNHNVMYWYQQKSSQAPKLLFHYYDKDFNNEADTPDNFQSRRPNTSFCFLDIRSPGLGDTAMYLCATSRGGGLARSYEQYFGPGTRLTVT.